A selection of T cell receptor beta chains follows, all from one sample in a study of radiotherapy plus CTLA-4 blockade in lung cancer. Some clones are missing from TCRdb's copy, which holds only in-frame ones; the method was immunoSEQ multiplex PCR. The data show more than 65,000 clones, around four fifths seen once. The sequenced sample was peripheral blood, obtained from a patient treated with radiotherapy plus ipilimumab. The receptors here all came from a human donor with non-small cell lung cancer who had stable disease on radiotherapy plus ipilimumab. Both conserved end residues are part of each CDR3. A D gene is named only where the DNA matches it firmly.

D gene: TRBD1; V gene: TRBV14; CDR3 protein: CASSRDRAPLYEQYF
D gene: NA; V gene: TRBV7-2; CDR3 protein: CASSQTVGYTF
D gene: NA; V gene: TRBV6-1; CDR3 protein: CASSSQGDSSPLHF
D gene: TRBD2; V gene: TRBV7-7; CDR3 protein: CASSLGSSGTEQFF
D gene: TRBD2; V gene: TRBV29-1; CDR3 protein: CSVEDWNSGSGNIQYF
D gene: NA; V gene: TRBV5-1; CDR3 protein: CASSPGRDNSPLHF
D gene: TRBD1; V gene: TRBV27; CDR3 protein: CASSLRTGGTTEAFF
D gene: NA; V gene: TRBV6-6; CDR3 protein: CASSYSWVGYF
D gene: NA; V gene: TRBV9; CDR3 protein: CASRASAGEQFF
D gene: NA; V gene: TRBV9; CDR3 protein: CASSATDSRVSGNTIYF
D gene: TRBD2; V gene: TRBV5-1; CDR3 protein: CASSSPWLAGTNTGELFF
D gene: NA; V gene: TRBV5-6; CDR3 protein: CASSYPGTGQNYGYTF
D gene: NA; V gene: TRBV30; CDR3 protein: CAWSVRGGLGSPLHF
D gene: NA; V gene: TRBV7-3; CDR3 protein: CASSPVDTQYF
D gene: NA; V gene: TRBV10-2; CDR3 protein: CASSTAINSPLHF
D gene: TRBD2; V gene: TRBV5-1; CDR3 protein: CASSLGLAGANEQFF
D gene: NA; V gene: TRBV4-2; CDR3 protein: CASSDDSTDTQYF
D gene: NA; V gene: TRBV5-1; CDR3 protein: CASSSGPGGAKNIQYF
D gene: NA; V gene: TRBV7-8; CDR3 protein: CASSLGTVNQPQHF
D gene: NA; V gene: TRBV5-1; CDR3 protein: CASSLALGSSYEQYF
D gene: TRBD2; V gene: TRBV10-1; CDR3 protein: CASSLPGAGTDTQYF
D gene: NA; V gene: TRBV2; CDR3 protein: CASSEALQRGNEQFF
D gene: TRBD1; V gene: TRBV11-2; CDR3 protein: CASSLEGQGIGNEQFF
D gene: TRBD1; V gene: TRBV6-5; CDR3 protein: CASSYSTGDQETQYF
D gene: TRBD2; V gene: TRBV7-9; CDR3 protein: CASSGTSGRTDTQYF
D gene: NA; V gene: TRBV18; CDR3 protein: CASSPPNQPQHF
D gene: NA; V gene: TRBV5-1; CDR3 protein: CASSPLGQYEQYF
D gene: TRBD1; V gene: TRBV5-6; CDR3 protein: CASKQGDYNSPLHF
D gene: TRBD1; V gene: TRBV5-1; CDR3 protein: CASSSDRTNTEAFF
D gene: TRBD1; V gene: TRBV6-1; CDR3 protein: CASRVAAGGNLGSPLHF
D gene: NA; V gene: TRBV7-2; CDR3 protein: CASSNRDYEQYF
D gene: NA; V gene: TRBV7-9; CDR3 protein: CASSLARESNYGYTF
D gene: NA; V gene: TRBV9; CDR3 protein: CASSAERAWGTQYF
D gene: TRBD1; V gene: TRBV2; CDR3 protein: CASSEETGWAEKLFF
D gene: NA; V gene: TRBV28; CDR3 protein: CASSLGMAQHF
D gene: NA; V gene: TRBV6-6; CDR3 protein: CASSPGGVNEKLFF
D gene: TRBD1; V gene: TRBV10-2; CDR3 protein: CATTRQGRAGELFF
D gene: TRBD1; V gene: TRBV29-1; CDR3 protein: CSVGDRGADTQYF
D gene: TRBD1; V gene: TRBV9; CDR3 protein: CASSALDRGGQETQYF
D gene: NA; V gene: TRBV5-1; CDR3 protein: CASSLGQFKGEQYF
D gene: NA; V gene: TRBV5-6; CDR3 protein: CASTLVGDEQFF
D gene: NA; V gene: TRBV9; CDR3 protein: CASSGWRNSYEQYF
D gene: NA; V gene: TRBV18; CDR3 protein: CASSPSQISYEQYF
D gene: TRBD1; V gene: TRBV7-9; CDR3 protein: CASSHPSDRASVAGYTF
D gene: TRBD1; V gene: TRBV7-2; CDR3 protein: CASSLQTGDGYTF
D gene: NA; V gene: TRBV2; CDR3 protein: CASSAWTLQDYEQYF
D gene: NA; V gene: TRBV9; CDR3 protein: CASSPGTPDTQYF
D gene: TRBD1; V gene: TRBV7-8; CDR3 protein: CASSLRTGRDGYTF